This TCR beta chain was captured by sequencing in a study of T cell responses to AZD1222 COVID-19 vaccine. Study information: Samples with a second dose at about 4 or about 12 weeks were pooled together. Whole-study results and caveats: The donor group comprised mostly white British people and more females; the analysis possibly underestimated clonal diversity.

Regarding this clone: The antigen remains undetermined.

Produced via immunoSEQ multiplex PCR; TCRdb's table is partial and in-frame only. The sample has about 140,000 clones; more than 85% are singletons. This CDR3 comprises 16 residues. Germline-derived CDR1 and CDR2 are MNHNY and SVGAGI (reference sequence). V was pared by 7 bases and J by 0 bases, with 15 bases between. The chain combines TRBV6-6 with TRBJ2-2; TRBD2 is a possible D gene (6 bases). The starting material was peripheral blood, obtained on day 0 of AZD1222 vaccination. The receptor was isolated from an adult in good health. DNA for the CDR3: TGTGCCAGCAAAGGGTGGGGGACTGCGAACACCGGGGAGCTGTTTTTT. Translated, it gives CASKGWGTANTGELFF.